This T cell receptor beta chain was retrieved from a study of T cell responses to AZD1222 COVID-19 vaccine. Whole-study context: Whether given at about 4 or about 12 weeks, second doses were pooled. Study-wide points: Two doses of AZD1222 preceded a rise in Spike-specific TCR breadth and depth. Nearly half of unique spike-specific TCRs reportedly avoided B.1.351 and B.1.1.7 mutated regions. The donor group comprised mostly white British people and more females; the analysis possibly underestimated clonal diversity.

This clone came up once. What it recognizes is unknown. Germline CDR1 MNHEY, CDR2 SVGAGI. Trimming pared 6 bases from V and 4 bases from J, leaving 12 bases between. The CDR3 runs to 13 residues. TCRdb's copy holds only in-frame clones and misses some; the assay was immunoSEQ multiplex PCR. The sample lists 90,000 to 100,000 clones; roughly 85% were seen once. The sequences come from peripheral blood, collected on day 0 of AZD1222 vaccination. The TCR sequence derives from an adult in good health. The chain recombines TRBV6-5 with TRBJ1-1; D is ambiguous. CDR3: CASREGRGTEAFF. The CDR3 nucleotides read TGTGCCAGCAGGGAGGGTCGTGGCACTGAAGCTTTCTTT.